This TCR beta chain stems from a study of blood T cells in healthy people across ages. Alongside a J-beta primer mix, a sample-barcoded 5' primer served in a second PCR lasting 7 to 11 cycles. TCRdb independently ran MiXCR on the 5' RACE reads; one entry per CDR3 protein. The data contain 1.5 million to 2 million distinct CDR3 sequences, roughly 43% of them singletons. This CDR3 contains 13 residues. V lost 4 bases and J 5 bases, leaving 11 bases between the germline ends. The germline V gene has CDR1 SGHDN and CDR2 FVKESK. This TCR came from a human donor in good health. The chain has TRBV14 and TRBJ1-1; D is unclear. Input material: blood. CDR3 sequence reads: CASSLNLRTEAFF. CDR3 nucleotides: TGTGCCAGCAGCCTAAATCTGAGAACTGAAGCTTTCTTT.